This T cell receptor (beta chain) comes out of a study of blood T cell repertoires in COVID-19. At the level of the study: Italy, Spain and the United States were the sources of the convalescent and acute COVID-19 samples. Sources were T cells, B-cell-depleted T cells, or PBMCs; the material itself was cDNA or gDNA.

In the authors' workflow: By means of reference gene primer amplification, nucleated cell counts were estimated. Profiling relied on immunoSEQ multiplex PCR, and the TCRdb table lists in-frame clones only, not all of them. Clone size and the V and J calls come from that table; the DNA yielded D and trimming. The sample contains tens of thousands of clones, about nine tenths of which appear only once. This CDR3 contains 13 residues. V was clipped by 4 bases and J by 6 bases; unmatched bases: 5. CDR1 and CDR2 from the germline V gene are SQVTM and ANQGSEA. This receptor was identified in a male donor with acute or convalescent COVID-19. This rearrangement joins TRBV29-1 to TRBJ2-1; the match to TRBD2 covers 8 bases. Sequenced sample: peripheral blood. The CDR3 bases are TGCAGCGTTGGCGGGGGGCTGGGCAATGAGCAGTTCTTC. Its translation is CSVGGGLGNEQFF.